This TCR beta chain was sequenced for a study of graft-versus-host responses after intestinal transplantation. General study points: Peak circulating GvH clone levels tracked with early post-transplant HvG declines.

To note about this clone: Antigen unknown.

Generated by immunoSEQ multiplex PCR, the TCRdb table keeps only in-frame clones and is missing some. The sample lists approximately 10,000 clones; roughly 90% were seen once. This receptor was identified in a human patient who received an intestinal transplant, so some T cells may come from the graft donor. This specimen was PBMCs, taken roughly 35 weeks after intestinal transplant.

As DNA, the CDR3 is TGTGCCAGCAGTGAGGGGCGGCAGCAGTACTTC. As protein: CASSEGRQQYF. This chain connects TRBV2 to TRBJ2-7; perhaps TRBD1 as D (5 bases). Germline CDR1 reads SNHLY; CDR2 reads FYNNEI. V lost 3 bases and J lost 8, with 8 bases in between. The CDR3 contains 11 residues.